The 18 T cell receptor beta chains presented below share a single source sample, sequenced in a study of T-cell reconstitution after alpha-beta-depleted transplantation in children listed by TCRdb under 2016. Sample treatment or condition, as interpreted from the label and publication: allogeneic hematopoietic cell transplantation with graft depleted of TCRalphabeta T cells and CD19 B cells. To prepare the library, PCR was applied. TCRdb records Illumina HiSeq 2500 as the sequencer. To normalize quantification of the TCRbeta repertoire, the TCR libraries were built with molecular barcoding that relied on unique molecular identifiers. TCRdb redid the processing of the public reads, applying fastp at Q25 and MiXCR, and retained in-frame beta chains. Merged by CDR3 protein, the rows form single entries marked with the most common genes and DNA. The sample records thousands of distinct CDR3 sequences, around 15% of which are singletons. The ten most abundant clones make up roughly 5.7% of the sample.

The sequenced sample was PBMCs, obtained before TCRalphabeta/CD19-depleted stem cell transplant. These receptors were obtained from a boy aged 5 to 17 with acute lymphoblastic leukemia, due to receive a stem cell transplant.

Relative to its sample, this clonotype is medium-sized (0.01 to 0.1%). V gene TRBV29-1 combines with J gene TRBJ1-1; no definite D call. CDR1 is SQVTM, CDR2 ANQGSEA, per germline. The CDR3 length is 13 residues. The V and J ends lost 5 bases and 2 bases respectively, with 12 bases between them. DNA for the CDR3: TGCAGCGTTCATCCGCCGGGAAACACTGAAGCTTTCTTT. This encodes CSVHPPGNTEAFF.

Relative to its sample, this clonotype is medium-sized. The chain recombines TRBV4-2 with TRBJ2-7; TRBD1 is a possible D gene (5 bases). V was clipped by 4 bases and J by 5 bases, with 18 bases between them. CDR1 is LGHNA, CDR2 YNFKEQ, per germline. This CDR3 contains 15 residues. In nucleotides, the CDR3 is TGTGCCAGCAGCCCCCGCGAAGGGGCCACCCACGAGCAGTACTTC. It is translated as CASSPREGATHEQYF.

By share of the sample, this clonotype is medium-sized. The rearrangement links TRBV12-3 or TRBV12-4 to TRBJ2-7; TRBD2 is a possible D gene (6 bases). CDR3 length equals 14 residues. Trimming took off 5 bases at V and 6 bases at J, with 17 bases between the two ends. DNA for the CDR3: TGTGCCAGCAGTATAACCGGGAGTAGGATCGAGCAGTACTTC. It codes for CASSITGSRIEQYF.

In its sample, this clonotype was seen many times. The J gene is TRBJ2-6, the V gene TRBV30; unclear D gene. Germline values: CDR1 GTSNPN, CDR2 SVGIG (reference sequence). The V gene lost 2 bases and the J gene lost 3 bases, with 11 bases spanning the gap. CDR3 length: 15 residues. The CDR3 reads CAWSLGLHGANVLTF. The CDR3 DNA follows: TGTGCCTGGAGTCTGGGTCTGCATGGGGCCAACGTCCTGACTTTC.

As to this clonotype: Germline is not matched at one junction end, which may reflect a read error. The V call is TRBV5-1, the J call TRBJ2-5, with 7 nucleotides matching TRBD2. From germline, CDR1 is SGHRS and CDR2 YFSETQ. This CDR3 spans 13 amino acids. The DNA of the CDR3 is TGCGCCAGCATCTTGCGGGGGTTAGAGACCCAGTACTTC. It encodes CASILRGLETQYF.

By share of the sample, this clonotype is medium-sized. This chain joins TRBV19 and TRBJ1-1, with TRBD1 as a possible D gene (5 bases). V was pared by 10 bases and J by 5 bases, with 17 bases between. Germline V gene sequence: CDR1 LNHDA, CDR2 SQIVND (reference sequence). The CDR3 is made up of 13 amino acids. The CDR3 nucleotides are TGTGCCACCTCCGGCTCAGGGTTGACTGAAGCTTTCTTT. Its protein is CATSGSGLTEAFF.

The rearrangement joins TRBV3-1 to TRBJ2-1; TRBD2 matches 7 bases. The ends lost 0 bases at V and 1 base at J; junction bases unmatched: 12. CDR1 is LGHDT, CDR2 YNNKEL, per germline (reference sequence). The CDR3 is 19 residues long. CDR3 amino acids: CASSQEGYGGSGSYNEQFF. CDR3 coding DNA: TGTGCCAGCAGCCAAGAAGGGTACGGCGGGAGCGGGTCCTACAATGAGCAGTTCTTC.

This clonotype is judged medium-sized. The V call is TRBV27, the J call TRBJ2-7; 7 positions agree with TRBD2. Germline V CDR1 and CDR2: MNHEY, SMNVEV (reference sequence). With 7 bases clipped from V and 6 bases from J, the junction kept 15 bases outside the gene matches. The CDR3 consists of 15 residues. CDR3 DNA: TGTGCCAGCAATAAGGTTTCCGCGCGGGGGTCCGAGCAGTACTTC. Translation gives CASNKVSARGSEQYF.

This clonotype is medium-sized. This rearrangement joins TRBV20-1 to TRBJ2-3; 13 bases map to TRBD2. The CDR3 runs 16 residues. From germline, CDR1 is DFQATT and CDR2 SNEGSKA (reference sequence). Trimming took 3 bases from V and 7 from J; bases not matched to a gene: 10. CDR3 nucleotides: TGCAGTGCTAGCGCCACTAGCGGGGGGGCCTTTAATACGCAGTATTTT. Encoded protein: CSASATSGGAFNTQYF.

This clonotype was seen many times. The chain is built from TRBV7-9 and TRBJ1-2; D is unclear. The CDR3 extends over 17 amino acids. V shed 5 bases and J shed 5 bases, with 24 bases lying between them. The germline V gene encodes CDR1 SEHNR and CDR2 FQNEAQ (reference sequence). The CDR3 DNA is TGTGCCAGCAGCCCCCAGGAAGTGCGATTCGGGTTATATGGCTACACCTTC. Its translation is CASSPQEVRFGLYGYTF.

This clonotype was recorded at least ten times. The chain is built from TRBV28 and TRBJ2-3, with 10 bases lining up with TRBD2. Germline CDR1 MDHEN, CDR2 SYDVKM. This CDR3 comprises 19 residues. V was pared by 4 bases and J by 0 bases, with 13 bases of the junction left unmatched. CDR3 sequence reads: CASSSGGLAVGTSTDTQYF. Written as DNA, the CDR3 is TGTGCCAGCAGTTCAGGCGGACTAGCGGTGGGGACTAGCACAGATACGCAGTATTTT.

This clonotype is categorized as medium-sized. Here the CDR3 reads CASSLYKAGGTDTQYF. The CDR3 region has the DNA TGTGCCAGCAGCTTATATAAGGCGGGTGGGACAGATACGCAGTATTTT. This chain uses TRBV7-8 with TRBJ2-3; maybe TRBD2 (5 bases). V lost 2 bases and J 3 bases, leaving 15 bases between the germline ends. Germline V CDR1 and CDR2: SGHVS, FQNEAQ. The CDR3 length is 16 residues.

By its share, this clonotype is medium-sized. The CDR3 protein is CASSFVGRINSPLHF. The CDR3 nucleotides read TGTGCCAGCAGTTTCGTCGGACGTATCAATTCACCCCTCCACTTT. This chain links TRBV27 with TRBJ1-6; unclear D gene. Germline V gives CDR1 MNHEY, CDR2 SMNVEV (reference sequence). Trimming shortened V by 3 bases and J by 7 bases, and 13 bases separated the two germline ends. The CDR3 spans 15 residues.

This clonotype was observed at least ten times. Since a much larger clone is just one base distant, this may be a read error. V usage is TRBV20-1 and J usage is TRBJ2-5; TRBD2 agrees at 14 bases. The CDR3 extends over 16 amino acids. Germline V gene lookup returns CDR1 DFQATT and CDR2 SNEGSKA (reference sequence). This chain's CDR3 is CCVFLGLAGDQETQYF. In DNA, the CDR3 is TGCTGTGTGTTTCTGGGACTAGCGGGGGACCAAGAGACCCAGTACTTC.

V usage is TRBV20-1 and J usage is TRBJ2-3; D gene uncertain. V lost 3 bases and J 1 base, leaving 5 bases between the germline ends. In germline, CDR1 is DFQATT, CDR2 SNEGSKA (reference sequence). The CDR3 consists of 12 residues. CDR3 DNA sequence: TGCAGTGCTAGCGGCGGCACAGATACGCAGTATTTT. Protein: CSASGGTDTQYF.

This clonotype is medium-sized (0.01 to 0.1%) in the sample. The chain uses TRBV20-1 and TRBJ2-1, with TRBD1 matching 8 bases. Germline values: CDR1 DFQATT, CDR2 SNEGSKA (reference sequence). The V and J ends lost 6 bases and 8 bases, in that order; junction bases with no gene match: 6. There are 12 residues in the CDR3. DNA for the CDR3: TGCAGTGCGAGGACAGGGTCGCATGAGCAGTTCTTC. The encoded protein is CSARTGSHEQFF.

By share, this clonotype ranks as medium-sized. The chain has TRBV19 and TRBJ2-5, with D perhaps assigned TRBD1 or TRBD2 (5 bases each). Germline lookup yields CDR1 LNHDA and CDR2 SQIVND (reference sequence). Between the trimmed V and J ends, which lost 5 bases and 4 bases, there was a span of 14 bases. This CDR3 contains 14 residues. The CDR3 DNA follows: TGTGCCAGTAGTCAATGGGGCCGGGGAGAGACCCAGTACTTC. It specifies CASSQWGRGETQYF.

This clonotype ranks as medium-sized. CDR3 DNA: TGTGCCAGCAGTTACCTTAGCGGGAGGGCAACAGATACGCAGTATTTT. Encoded protein: CASSYLSGRATDTQYF. The chain carries TRBV6-2 or TRBV6-3 and TRBJ2-3; 11 bases map to TRBD2. Looked up from germline, CDR1 is MNHEY and CDR2 is SVGEGT. V shed 2 bases and J 3 bases; nucleotides not matched to a gene: 4. The CDR3 runs to 16 residues.